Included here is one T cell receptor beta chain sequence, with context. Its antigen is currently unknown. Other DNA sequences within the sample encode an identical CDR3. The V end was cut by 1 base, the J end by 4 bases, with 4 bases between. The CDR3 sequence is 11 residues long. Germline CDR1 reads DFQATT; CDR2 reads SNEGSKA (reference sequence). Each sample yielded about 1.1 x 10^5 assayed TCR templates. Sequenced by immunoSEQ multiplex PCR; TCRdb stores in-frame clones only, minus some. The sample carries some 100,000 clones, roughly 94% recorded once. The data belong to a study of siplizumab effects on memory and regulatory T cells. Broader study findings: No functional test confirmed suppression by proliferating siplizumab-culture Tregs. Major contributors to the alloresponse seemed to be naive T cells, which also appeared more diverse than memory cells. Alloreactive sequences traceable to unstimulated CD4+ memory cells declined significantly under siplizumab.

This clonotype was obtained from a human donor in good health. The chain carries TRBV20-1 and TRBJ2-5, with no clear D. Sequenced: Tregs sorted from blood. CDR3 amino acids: CSARVGETQYF. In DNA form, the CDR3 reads TGCAGTGCTAGAGTTGGAGAGACCCAGTACTTC.